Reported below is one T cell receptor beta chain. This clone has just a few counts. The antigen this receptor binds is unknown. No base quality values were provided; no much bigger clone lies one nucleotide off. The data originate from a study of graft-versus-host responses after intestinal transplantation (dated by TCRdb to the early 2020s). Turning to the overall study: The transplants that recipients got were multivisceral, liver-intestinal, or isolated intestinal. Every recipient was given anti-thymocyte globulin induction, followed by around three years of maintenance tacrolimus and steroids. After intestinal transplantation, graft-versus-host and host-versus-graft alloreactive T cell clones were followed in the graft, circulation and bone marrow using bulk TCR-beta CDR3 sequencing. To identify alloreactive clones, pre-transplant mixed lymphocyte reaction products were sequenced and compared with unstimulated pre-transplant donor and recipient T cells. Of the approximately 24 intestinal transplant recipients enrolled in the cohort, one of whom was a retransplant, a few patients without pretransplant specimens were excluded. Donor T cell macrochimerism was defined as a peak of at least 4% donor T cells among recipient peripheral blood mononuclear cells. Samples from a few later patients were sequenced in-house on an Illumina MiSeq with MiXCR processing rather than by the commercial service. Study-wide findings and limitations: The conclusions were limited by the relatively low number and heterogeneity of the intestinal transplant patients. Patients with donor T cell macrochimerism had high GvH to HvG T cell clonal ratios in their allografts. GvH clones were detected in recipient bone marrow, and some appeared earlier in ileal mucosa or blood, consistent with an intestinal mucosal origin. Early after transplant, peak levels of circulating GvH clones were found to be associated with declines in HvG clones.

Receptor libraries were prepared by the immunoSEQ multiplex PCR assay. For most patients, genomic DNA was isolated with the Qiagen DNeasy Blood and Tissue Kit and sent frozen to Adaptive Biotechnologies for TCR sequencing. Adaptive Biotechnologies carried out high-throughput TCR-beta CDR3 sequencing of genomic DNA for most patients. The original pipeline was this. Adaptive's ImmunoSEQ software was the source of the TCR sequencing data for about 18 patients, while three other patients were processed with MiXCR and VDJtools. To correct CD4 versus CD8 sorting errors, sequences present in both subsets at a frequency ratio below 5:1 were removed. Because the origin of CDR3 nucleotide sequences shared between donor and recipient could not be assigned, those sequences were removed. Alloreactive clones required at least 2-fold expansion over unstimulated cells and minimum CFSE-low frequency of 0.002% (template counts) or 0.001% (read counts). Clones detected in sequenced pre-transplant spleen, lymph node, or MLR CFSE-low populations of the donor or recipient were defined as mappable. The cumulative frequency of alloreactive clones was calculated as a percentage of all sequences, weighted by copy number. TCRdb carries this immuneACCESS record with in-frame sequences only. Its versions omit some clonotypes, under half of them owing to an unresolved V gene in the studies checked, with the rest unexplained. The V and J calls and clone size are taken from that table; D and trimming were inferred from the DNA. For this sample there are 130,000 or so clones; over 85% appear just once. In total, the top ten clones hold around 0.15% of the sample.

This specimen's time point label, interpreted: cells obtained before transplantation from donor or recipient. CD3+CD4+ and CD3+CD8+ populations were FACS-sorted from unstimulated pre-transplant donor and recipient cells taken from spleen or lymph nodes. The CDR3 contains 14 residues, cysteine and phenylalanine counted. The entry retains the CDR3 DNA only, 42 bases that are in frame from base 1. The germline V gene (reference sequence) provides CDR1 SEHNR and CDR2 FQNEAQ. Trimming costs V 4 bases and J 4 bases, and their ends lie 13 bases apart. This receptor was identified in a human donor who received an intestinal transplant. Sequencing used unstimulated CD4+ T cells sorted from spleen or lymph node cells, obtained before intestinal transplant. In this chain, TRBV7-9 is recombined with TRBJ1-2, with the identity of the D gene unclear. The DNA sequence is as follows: TGTGCCAGCAGCTCTCCGGGAGGACTCTATGGCTACACCTTC. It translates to CASSSPGGLYGYTF.